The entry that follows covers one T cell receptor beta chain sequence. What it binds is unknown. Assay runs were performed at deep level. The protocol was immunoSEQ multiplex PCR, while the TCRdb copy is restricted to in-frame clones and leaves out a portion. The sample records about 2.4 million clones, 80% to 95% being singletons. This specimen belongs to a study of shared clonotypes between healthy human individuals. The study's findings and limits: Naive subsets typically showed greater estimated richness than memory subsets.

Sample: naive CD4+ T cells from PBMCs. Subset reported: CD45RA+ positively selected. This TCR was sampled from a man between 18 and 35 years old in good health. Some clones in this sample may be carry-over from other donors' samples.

CDR3 protein: CASSDSVTSGNTIYF. DNA for the CDR3: TGCGCCAGCAGTGATTCTGTAACCTCTGGAAACACCATATATTTT. The V gene is TRBV10-1, the J gene TRBJ1-3; D ambiguous. The CDR3 consists of 15 residues. The V and J ends lost 3 bases and 0 bases respectively, with 9 bases between them. The germline V gene has CDR1 WNHNN and CDR2 SYGVQD (reference sequence).